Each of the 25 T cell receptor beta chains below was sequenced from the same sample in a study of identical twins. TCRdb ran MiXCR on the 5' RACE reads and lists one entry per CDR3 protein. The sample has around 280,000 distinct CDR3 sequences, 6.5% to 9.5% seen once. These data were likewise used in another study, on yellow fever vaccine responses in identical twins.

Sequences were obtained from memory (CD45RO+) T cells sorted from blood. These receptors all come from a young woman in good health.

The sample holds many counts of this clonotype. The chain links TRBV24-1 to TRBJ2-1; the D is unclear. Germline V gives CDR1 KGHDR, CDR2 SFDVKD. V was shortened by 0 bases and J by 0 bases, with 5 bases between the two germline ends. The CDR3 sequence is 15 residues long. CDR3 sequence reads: CATSDLAYSYNEQFF. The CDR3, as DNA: TGTGCCACCAGTGATTTGGCCTACTCCTACAATGAGCAGTTCTTC.

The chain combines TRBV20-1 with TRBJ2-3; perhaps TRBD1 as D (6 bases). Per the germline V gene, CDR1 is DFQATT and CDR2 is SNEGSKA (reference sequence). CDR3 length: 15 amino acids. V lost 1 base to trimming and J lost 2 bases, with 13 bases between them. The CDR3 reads CSARARTEVTDTQYF. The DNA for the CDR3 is TGCAGTGCTAGAGCTAGGACAGAAGTCACAGATACGCAGTATTTT.

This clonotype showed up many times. DNA of the CDR3: TGTGCCAGCAGCACGTGGACAGGCAATAACGAGCAGTACTTC. It translates to CASSTWTGNNEQYF. V and J are TRBV11-2 and TRBJ2-7, with 7 nucleotides matching TRBD1. The J segment lost 5 bases and the V segment lost 5 bases, leaving 9 bases of the junction unmatched. This CDR3 is 14 amino acids long. CDR1 is SGHAT and CDR2 is FQNNGV in the germline V gene.

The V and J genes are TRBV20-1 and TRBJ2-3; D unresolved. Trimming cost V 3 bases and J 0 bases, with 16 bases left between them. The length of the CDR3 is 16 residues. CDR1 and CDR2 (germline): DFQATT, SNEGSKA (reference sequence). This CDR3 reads CSASNKAARSTDTQYF. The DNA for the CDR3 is TGCAGTGCTAGTAATAAGGCGGCTCGTAGCACAGATACGCAGTATTTT.

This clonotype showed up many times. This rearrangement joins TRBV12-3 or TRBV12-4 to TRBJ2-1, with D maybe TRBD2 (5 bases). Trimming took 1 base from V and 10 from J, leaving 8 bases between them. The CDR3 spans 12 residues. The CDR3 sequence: CASSLGRGEQFF. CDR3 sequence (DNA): TGTGCCAGCAGTTTAGGTCGGGGAGAGCAGTTCTTC.

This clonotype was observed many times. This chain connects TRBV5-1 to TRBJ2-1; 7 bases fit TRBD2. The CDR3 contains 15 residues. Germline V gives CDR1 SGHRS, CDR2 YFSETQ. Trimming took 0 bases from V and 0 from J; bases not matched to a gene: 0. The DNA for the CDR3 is TGCGCCAGCAGCTTGGGGGGGGGCTCCTACAATGAGCAGTTCTTC. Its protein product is CASSLGGGSYNEQFF.

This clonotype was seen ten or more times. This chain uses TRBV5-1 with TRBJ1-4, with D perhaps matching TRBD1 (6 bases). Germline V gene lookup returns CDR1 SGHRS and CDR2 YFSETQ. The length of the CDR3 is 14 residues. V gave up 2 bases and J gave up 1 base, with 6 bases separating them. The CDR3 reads CASSLQGTNEKLFF. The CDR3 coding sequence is TGCGCCAGCAGCTTACAGGGAACTAATGAAAAACTGTTTTTT.

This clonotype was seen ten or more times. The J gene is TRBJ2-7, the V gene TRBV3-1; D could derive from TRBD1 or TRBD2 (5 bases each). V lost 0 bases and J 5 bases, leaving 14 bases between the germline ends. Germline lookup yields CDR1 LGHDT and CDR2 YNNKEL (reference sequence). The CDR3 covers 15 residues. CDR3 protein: CASSQDGASFHEQYF. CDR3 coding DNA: TGTGCCAGCAGCCAAGATGGGGCTAGCTTCCACGAGCAGTACTTC.

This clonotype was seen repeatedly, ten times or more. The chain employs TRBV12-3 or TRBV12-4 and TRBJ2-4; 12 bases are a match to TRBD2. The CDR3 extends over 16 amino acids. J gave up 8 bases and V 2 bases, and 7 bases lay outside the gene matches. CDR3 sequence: CASSLLLAGGRDIQYF. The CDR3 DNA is TGTGCCAGCAGTTTACTTCTAGCGGGGGGGCGGGACATTCAGTACTTC.

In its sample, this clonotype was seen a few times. CDR3 coding DNA: TGCAGTGCTAGAGAATGGGGAAGACAGGATTCACCCCTCCACTTT. Translating gives CSAREWGRQDSPLHF. This sequence joins TRBV20-1 and TRBJ1-6, with D possibly matching TRBD1 (6 bases). The germline V gene has CDR1 DFQATT and CDR2 SNEGSKA (reference sequence). V was cut by 0 bases and J by 8 bases, with 14 bases left in between. This CDR3 region has 15 residues.

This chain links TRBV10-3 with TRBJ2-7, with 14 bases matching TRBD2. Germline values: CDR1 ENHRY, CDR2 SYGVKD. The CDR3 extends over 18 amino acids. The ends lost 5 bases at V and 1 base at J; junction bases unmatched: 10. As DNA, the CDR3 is TGTGCCATCAGTTCGGGGGGGACTAGCGGGAGCGGGTCCTACGAGCAGTACTTC. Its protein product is CAISSGGTSGSGSYEQYF.

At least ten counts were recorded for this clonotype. For the CDR3, the DNA is TGTGCCAGCAGCTCCAAACGGGACAACCTTGGAAATGAGCAGTTCTTC. Its translation: CASSSKRDNLGNEQFF. The rearrangement joins TRBV7-9 to TRBJ2-1; TRBD1 is a possible D gene (6 bases). Germline CDR1 is SEHNR and CDR2 is FQNEAQ (reference sequence). The germline V and J ends were trimmed by 4 bases and 7 bases, with 20 bases remaining between them. CDR3 length: 16 amino acids.

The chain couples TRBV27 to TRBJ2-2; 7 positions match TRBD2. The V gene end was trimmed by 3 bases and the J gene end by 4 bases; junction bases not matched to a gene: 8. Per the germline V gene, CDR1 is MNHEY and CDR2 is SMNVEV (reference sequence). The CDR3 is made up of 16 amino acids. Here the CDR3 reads CASSFTAGVSTGELFF. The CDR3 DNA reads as TGTGCCAGCAGTTTTACCGCGGGAGTGAGCACCGGGGAGCTGTTTTTT.

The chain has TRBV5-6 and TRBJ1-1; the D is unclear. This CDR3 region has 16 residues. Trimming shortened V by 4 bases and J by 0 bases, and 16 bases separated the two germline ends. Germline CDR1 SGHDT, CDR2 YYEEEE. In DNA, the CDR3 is TGTGCCAGCAGCCCCCTTGGGATAGGAATGAACACTGAAGCTTTCTTT. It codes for CASSPLGIGMNTEAFF.

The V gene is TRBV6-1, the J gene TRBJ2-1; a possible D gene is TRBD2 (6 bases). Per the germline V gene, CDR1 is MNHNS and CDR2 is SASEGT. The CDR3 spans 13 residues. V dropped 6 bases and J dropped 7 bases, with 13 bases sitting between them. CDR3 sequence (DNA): TGTGCCAGCAGGTTTCCCGGGGGAAATGAGCAGTTCTTC. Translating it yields CASRFPGGNEQFF.

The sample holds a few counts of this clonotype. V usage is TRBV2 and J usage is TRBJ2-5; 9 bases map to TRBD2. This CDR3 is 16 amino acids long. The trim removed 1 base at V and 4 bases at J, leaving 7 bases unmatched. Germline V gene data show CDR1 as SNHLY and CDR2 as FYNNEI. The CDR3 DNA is TGTGCCAGCAGTGAAGAGTTGGGACTAGCATCAGAGACCCAGTACTTC. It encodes CASSEELGLASETQYF.

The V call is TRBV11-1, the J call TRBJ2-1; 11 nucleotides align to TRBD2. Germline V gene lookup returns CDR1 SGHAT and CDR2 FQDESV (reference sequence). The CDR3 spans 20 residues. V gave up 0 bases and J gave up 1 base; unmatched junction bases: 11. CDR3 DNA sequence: TGTGCCAGCAGCTTAGCGCTAACTAGCGGGAGTATTTGGTCCTACAATGAGCAGTTCTTC. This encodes CASSLALTSGSIWSYNEQFF.

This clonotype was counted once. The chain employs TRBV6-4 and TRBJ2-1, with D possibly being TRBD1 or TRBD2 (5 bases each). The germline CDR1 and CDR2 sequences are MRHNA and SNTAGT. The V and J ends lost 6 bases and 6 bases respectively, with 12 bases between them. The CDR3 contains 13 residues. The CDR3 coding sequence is TGTGCCAGCAGCGGACATGCGGGCAATGAGCAGTTCTTC. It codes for CASSGHAGNEQFF.

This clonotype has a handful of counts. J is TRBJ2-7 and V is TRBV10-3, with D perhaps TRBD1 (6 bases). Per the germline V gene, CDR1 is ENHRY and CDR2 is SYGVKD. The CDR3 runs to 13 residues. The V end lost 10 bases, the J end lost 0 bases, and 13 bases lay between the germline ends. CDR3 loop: CATLQGISYEQYF. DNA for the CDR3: TGTGCCACCCTCCAGGGGATCTCCTACGAGCAGTACTTC.

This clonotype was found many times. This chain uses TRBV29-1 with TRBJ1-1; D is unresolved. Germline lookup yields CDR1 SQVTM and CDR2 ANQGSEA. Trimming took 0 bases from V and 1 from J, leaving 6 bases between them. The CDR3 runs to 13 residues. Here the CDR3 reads CSVEDLGNTEAFF. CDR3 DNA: TGCAGCGTTGAAGATCTCGGGAACACTGAAGCTTTCTTT. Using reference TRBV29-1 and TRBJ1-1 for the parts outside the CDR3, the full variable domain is SAVISQKPSRDICQRGTSLTIQCQVDSQVTMMFWYRQQPGQSLTLIATANQGSEATYESGFVIDKFPISRPNLTFSTLTVSNMSPEDSSIYLCSVEDLGNTEAFFGQGTRLTVV.

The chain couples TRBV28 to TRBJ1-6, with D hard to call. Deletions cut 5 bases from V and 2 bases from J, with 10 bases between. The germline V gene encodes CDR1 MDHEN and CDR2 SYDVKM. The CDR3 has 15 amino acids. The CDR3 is CASSPLVAYNSPLHF. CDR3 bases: TGTGCCAGCAGTCCGCTCGTGGCCTATAATTCACCCCTCCACTTT.

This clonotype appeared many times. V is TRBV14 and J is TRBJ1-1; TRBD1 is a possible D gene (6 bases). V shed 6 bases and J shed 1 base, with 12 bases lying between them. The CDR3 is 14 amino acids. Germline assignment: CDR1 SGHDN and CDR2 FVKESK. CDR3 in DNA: TGTGCCAGCAGTCTACAGGGAGGGAACACTGAAGCTTTCTTT. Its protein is CASSLQGGNTEAFF.

CDR3 nucleotides: TGTGCCAGCAGCTTGTCGGCCAGGTACACCGGGGAGCTGTTTTTT. Amino acid sequence: CASSLSARYTGELFF. The chain employs TRBV5-5 and TRBJ2-2; D remains ambiguous. This CDR3 has 15 amino acids. From germline, CDR1 is SGHKS and CDR2 YYEKEE (reference sequence). V gave up 1 base and J gave up 3 bases, with 10 bases separating them. The whole variable domain, remainder taken from reference TRBV5-5 and TRBJ2-2, is DAGVTQSPTHLIKTRGQQVTLRCSPISGHKSVSWYQQVLGQGPQFIFQYYEKEERGRGNFPDRFSARQFPNYSSELNVNALLLGDSALYLCASSLSARYTGELFFGEGSRLTVL.

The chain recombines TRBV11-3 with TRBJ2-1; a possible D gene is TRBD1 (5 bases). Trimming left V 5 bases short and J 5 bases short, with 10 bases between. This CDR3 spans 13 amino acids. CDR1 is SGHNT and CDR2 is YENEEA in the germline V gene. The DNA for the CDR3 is TGTGCCAGCAGCCAAGACAGACACAATGAGCAGTTCTTC. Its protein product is CASSQDRHNEQFF.

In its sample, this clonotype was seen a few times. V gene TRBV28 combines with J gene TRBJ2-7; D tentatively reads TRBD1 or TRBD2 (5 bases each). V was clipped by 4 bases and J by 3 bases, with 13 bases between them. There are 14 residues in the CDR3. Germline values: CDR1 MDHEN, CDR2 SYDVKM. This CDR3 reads CASSSSGTDYEQYV. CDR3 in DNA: TGTGCCAGCAGTTCCTCCGGGACGGACTACGAGCAGTACGTC.